The 10 T cell receptor beta chains in this list originate from one sample, sequenced in a study of T cell responses to AZD1222 COVID-19 vaccine. Repertoires were generated with immunoSEQ multiplex PCR, while TCRdb's copy carries only in-frame clones and drops some. The data show roughly 100,000 clones, roughly 87% seen once. Sequenced here: peripheral blood, sampled on day 0 of AZD1222 vaccination. These receptors were collected from an adult in good health.

V gene TRBV4-1 combines with J gene TRBJ1-5, with a tentative D call TRBD1 (5 bases). The CDR3 is 17 amino acids. Germline CDR1 reads MGHRA; CDR2 reads YSYEKL. Trimming shortened V by 0 bases and J by 4 bases, and 16 bases separated the two germline ends. The CDR3: CASSQDTLGTKNQPQHF. CDR3 nucleotide sequence: TGCGCCAGCAGCCAAGATACGCTTGGGACGAAAAATCAGCCCCAGCATTTT.

The V and J genes are TRBV18 and TRBJ2-7, with D possibly TRBD2 on 6 matching bases. The CDR3 is 13 amino acids. V lost 8 bases and J 2 bases, leaving 13 bases between the germline ends. Per the germline V gene, CDR1 is KGHSH and CDR2 is LQKENI. This chain's CDR3 is CASRVGGTYEQYF. CDR3 nucleotides: TGTGCCAGCCGCGTGGGGGGAACCTACGAGCAGTACTTC. Together with reference TRBV18 and TRBJ2-7, the CDR3 gives the full variable domain: NAGVMQNPRHLVRRRGQEARLRCSPMKGHSHVYWYRQLPEEGLKFMVYLQKENIIDESGMPKERFSAEFPKEGPSILRIQQVVRGDSAAYFCASRVGGTYEQYFGPGTRLTVT.

J is TRBJ1-5 and V is TRBV4-1; the D is unclear. This CDR3 is built from 17 residues. V was trimmed by 0 bases and J by 0 bases, leaving 12 bases between them. The germline gives CDR1 MGHRA, CDR2 YSYEKL. The CDR3 sequence is CASSQDSLRDSNQPQHF. CDR3 coding DNA: TGCGCCAGCAGCCAAGATAGTTTGAGGGATAGCAATCAGCCCCAGCATTTT.

This chain uses TRBV4-3 with TRBJ1-6, with D tentatively TRBD1 (6 bases). Germline loops: CDR1 LGHNA, CDR2 YSLEER. There are 16 residues in the CDR3. V lost 4 bases to trimming and J lost 10 bases, with 20 bases between them. CDR3 bases: TGCGCCAGCAGCCCTTCGAGAGGGTGGACAGCGTCACCCCTCCACTTT. It translates to CASSPSRGWTASPLHF.

This clone was seen a handful of times. This chain joins TRBV28 and TRBJ1-4; D is ambiguous. Trimming pared 5 bases from V and 7 bases from J, leaving 20 bases between. The CDR3 is 16 amino acids. In germline, CDR1 is MDHEN, CDR2 SYDVKM. CDR3 region: CASSPAGRTEGEKLFF. The DNA of the CDR3 is TGTGCCAGCAGTCCTGCTGGTAGGACTGAAGGTGAAAAACTGTTTTTT.

This rearrangement joins TRBV3-1 (or the pseudogene TRBV3-2) to TRBJ1-3; D gene uncertain. CDR1 LGHDT and CDR2 YNNKEL come from the germline V gene (reference sequence). V shed 4 bases and J shed 7 bases, with 14 bases lying between them. This CDR3 contains 14 residues. As DNA, the CDR3 is TGTGCCAGCAGCCCTGCGCTAGGTTCGAACACCATATATTTT. This codes for CASSPALGSNTIYF.

The chain has TRBV27 and TRBJ2-3; D remains unclear. Germline V CDR1 and CDR2: MNHEY, SMNVEV (reference sequence). The germline V and J ends were trimmed by 4 bases and 0 bases, with 11 bases remaining between them. The CDR3 is 15 amino acids. The CDR3 coding sequence is TGTGCCAGCAGTTCCCGCCTCTACAGCACAGATACGCAGTATTTT. As protein: CASSSRLYSTDTQYF.

This clone came up a few times. The V call is TRBV14, the J call TRBJ2-7; D perhaps matches TRBD1 (6 bases). The CDR3 contains 13 residues. CDR1 is SGHDN, CDR2 FVKESK, per germline. The ends were cut back, 3 bases at V and 5 bases at J, with 11 bases in the middle. In DNA form, the CDR3 reads TGTGCCAGCAGCCAGACCCAGGGGCACGAGCAGTACTTC. As protein: CASSQTQGHEQYF.

This chain links TRBV7-9 with TRBJ1-1, with D perhaps matching TRBD1 (5 bases). Germline CDR1 is SEHNR and CDR2 is FQNEAQ (reference sequence). The V end was cut by 5 bases, the J end by 7 bases, with 23 bases between. The CDR3 length is 16 residues. CDR3 protein: CASSTGLLGDKGEAFF. Here the CDR3 DNA reads TGTGCCAGCAGCACGGGACTTTTGGGTGACAAGGGTGAAGCTTTCTTT.

The gene calls are TRBV5-4 and TRBJ1-2; D call uncertain. The germline V gene has CDR1 SGHNT and CDR2 YYREEE (reference sequence). The CDR3 extends over 14 amino acids. The V end was cut by 0 bases, the J end by 1 base, with 7 bases between. Written as DNA, the CDR3 is TGTGCCAGCAGCTTGGCCGGCAGTAACTATGGCTACACCTTC. This gives the protein CASSLAGSNYGYTF.